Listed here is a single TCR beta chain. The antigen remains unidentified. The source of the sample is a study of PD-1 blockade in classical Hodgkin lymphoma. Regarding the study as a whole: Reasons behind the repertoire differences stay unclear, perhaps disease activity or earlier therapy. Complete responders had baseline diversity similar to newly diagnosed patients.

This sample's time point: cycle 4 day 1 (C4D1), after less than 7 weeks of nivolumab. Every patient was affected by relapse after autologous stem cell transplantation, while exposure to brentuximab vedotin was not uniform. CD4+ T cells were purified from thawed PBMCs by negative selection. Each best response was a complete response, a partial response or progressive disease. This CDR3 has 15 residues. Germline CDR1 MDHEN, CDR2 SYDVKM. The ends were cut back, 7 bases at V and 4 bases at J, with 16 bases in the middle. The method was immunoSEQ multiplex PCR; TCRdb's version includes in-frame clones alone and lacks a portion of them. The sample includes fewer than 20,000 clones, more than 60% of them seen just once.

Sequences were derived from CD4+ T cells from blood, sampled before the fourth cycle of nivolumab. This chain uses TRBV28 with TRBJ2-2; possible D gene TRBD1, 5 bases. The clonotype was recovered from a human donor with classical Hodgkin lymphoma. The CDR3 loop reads CASTRPRVTTGELFF. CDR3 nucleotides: TGTGCCAGCACCCGTCCCAGGGTTACCACCGGGGAGCTGTTTTTT. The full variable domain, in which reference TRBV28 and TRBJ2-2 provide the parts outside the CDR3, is DVKVTQSSRYLVKRTGEKVFLECVQDMDHENMFWYRQDPGLGLRLIYFSYDVKMKEKGDIPEGYSVSREKKERFSLILESASTNQTSMYLCASTRPRVTTGELFFGEGSRLTVL.